This entry features one T cell receptor (beta chain) sequence. Its antigen is unidentified. The data were taken from a study of CD8 T cells in ankylosing spondylitis. Study results and caveats: There was a TCR beta motif, made of eight highly homologous variants, that appeared characteristic of ankylosing spondylitis blood. Reported data indicate significant enrichment of disease-linked clones within matched ankylosing spondylitis synovial fluid.

5'-RACE, quantitative and with molecular barcodes, yielded the TCR beta libraries. TCRdb recomputed calls from the 5' RACE reads with MiXCR, one row per CDR3 protein. This table holds about 130,000 distinct CDR3 sequences, 7% found once. Germline assignment: CDR1 SNHLY and CDR2 FYNNEI. The CDR3 extends over 15 amino acids. The V gene lost 3 bases and the J gene lost 1 base, with 10 bases spanning the gap. Sequences were obtained from blood, either unsorted or a sorted T cell fraction (not recorded which). This chain links TRBV2 with TRBJ2-1, with D possibly being TRBD1 (5 bases). This receptor was taken from a male donor with ankylosing spondylitis or in good health (not recorded which). The CDR3 sequence is CASSEGPLSYNEQFF. The CDR3 bases are TGTGCCAGCAGTGAGGGGCCCCTTTCCTACAATGAGCAGTTCTTC.